This T cell receptor (beta chain) was captured in a study of cytomegalovirus exposure and HLA in healthy donors. The overall study: Researchers found that about four fifths of under 450 genotyped donors fell within the Caucasian-associated ancestry cluster. Broader study findings: Earlier analysis found most TCR beta V segments productive about 87% or about 30% of the time. By a later analysis, the bulk of CMV-associated TCR beta chains appeared HLA-restricted.

The CDR3 runs 13 residues. Germline V gene sequence: CDR1 MDHEN, CDR2 SYDVKM. The V and J ends lost 6 bases and 1 base respectively, with 9 bases between them. PCR primers comprised 60 Vbeta and 13 Jbeta primers. Libraries were prepared by immunoSEQ multiplex PCR; TCRdb keeps only in-frame clonotypes and omits some of them. The sample includes under 200,000 clones, around 88% of them seen just once. Sampled while nominally healthy, donors likely had unrecorded immune exposures. With respect to this clone: What it binds is unknown.

The specimen was PBMCs. V and J are TRBV28 and TRBJ1-1; D unclear. This clonotype was obtained from a woman under 40 in good health and CMV-seronegative. CDR3 region: CASRPSGNTEAFF. For the CDR3, the DNA is TGTGCCAGCAGGCCCAGCGGGAACACTGAAGCTTTCTTT.